This T cell receptor (beta chain) was captured by sequencing in a study of cytomegalovirus exposure and HLA in healthy donors. The study, taken as a whole, reports: It has been reported that TCR beta sequences accurately predicted the HLA-A and HLA-B alleles of most subjects. Follow-up analysis seemed to connect common viral pathogens with several of the most significant clusters identified. Later examination showed HLA-associated TCR beta chains had greater clonal expansion than equally common others. In a later analysis, most CMV-associated TCR beta chains appeared HLA-restricted.

With 60 Vbeta and 13 Jbeta primers, the PCR was carried out. Some clones are missing from TCRdb's copy, which holds only in-frame ones; the method was immunoSEQ multiplex PCR. The sample contains about 150,000 clones, around three quarters of which appear only once. This clone was seen only a few times. The antigen is undetermined. This specimen includes other DNA sequences encoding the same CDR3. CDR3 size: 15 residues. V dropped 4 bases and J dropped 4 bases, with 17 bases sitting between them. In germline, CDR1 is SEHNR, CDR2 FQNEAQ (reference sequence). This chain joins TRBV7-9 and TRBJ2-7; tentative D call: TRBD2 (7 bases). This receptor was identified in a man between 35 and 55 years old in good health and CMV-seropositive. The sample comprised PBMCs. The CDR3 DNA reads TGTGCCAGCAGCTCGGGGCGGGGGCGAAGTTACGAGCAGTACTTC. Encoded protein: CASSSGRGRSYEQYF.